This is a list of T cell receptor beta chains from one sample in a study of cytomegalovirus exposure and HLA in healthy donors. The repertoire was sequenced with immunoSEQ multiplex PCR; TCRdb's copy has only in-frame clones and lacks some. The sample carries approximately 150,000 clones, around three quarters recorded once. Input material: PBMCs. The source is a male donor in good health and CMV-seronegative. Each CDR3 is given with its conserved first and last residue. A D gene is named only where the DNA matches it firmly. Only part of the rows carry a size: once, few, many, or a class if the clone is expanded.

j_call v_call clone_size d_call cdr3_nt cdr3_aa
TRBJ2-2 TRBV11-3 - TRBD1 TGTGCCAGCAGCTTAGGCGGAGGACAGGGAACGAACACCGGGGAGCTGTTTTTT CASSLGGGQGTNTGELFF
TRBJ2-7 TRBV18 - - TGTGCCAGCTCACTTCTTGACAAGGCAGTCTACGAGCAGTACTTC CASSLLDKAVYEQYF
TRBJ2-3 TRBV27 - TRBD1 TGTGCCAGCAGTTTATCGGCCGGGACAGGGTTTGTAGATACGCAGTATTTT CASSLSAGTGFVDTQYF
TRBJ2-1 TRBV20-1 - TRBD2 TGCAGTGCTGACCTTGGACTAGGGAGGTTCTTC CSADLGLGRFF
TRBJ1-5 TRBV6-6 once - TGTGCCAGCAGTCTGGGCCTCCAGCCCCAGCATTTT CASSLGLQPQHF
TRBJ2-1 TRBV29-1 - TRBD2 TGCAGCGTTAAAACTAGCGAGGTATTCGGGCTCTTC CSVKTSEVFGLF
TRBJ2-3 TRBV7-2 - TRBD2 TGTGCCAGCAGCTTAGATTCCGCGGGAGTTACAGATACGCAGTATTTT CASSLDSAGVTDTQYF
TRBJ1-2 TRBV2 - - TGTGCCAGCAGTCCCACAGGGCCCCTCGCTAACTATGGCTACACCTTC CASSPTGPLANYGYTF
TRBJ2-7 TRBV4-3 - TRBD1 TGCGCCAGCAGCCAAGGACAGGGAGAATACGAGCAGTACTTC CASSQGQGEYEQYF
TRBJ1-4 TRBV4-1 - TRBD1 TGCGCCAGCAGCCGACGACCGGACAGGGGGGTTGAAAAACTGTTTTTT CASSRRPDRGVEKLFF
TRBJ2-5 TRBV7-9 many TRBD2 TGTGCCAGCAGCTTAACTGTTAGGCGGGAGGGCCGGGCCCAAGAGACCCAGTACTTC CASSLTVRREGRAQETQYF
TRBJ1-6 TRBV6-6 - - TGTGCCAGCCGGGGGAGGGAGAAAAATTCACCCCTCCACTTT CASRGREKNSPLHF
TRBJ1-5 TRBV28 - - TGTGCCAGCAGTTTAAGAACAGGGAGGGTGAGCAATCAGCCCCAGCATTTT CASSLRTGRVSNQPQHF
TRBJ1-5 TRBV19 once - TGTGCCAGTAACCGCGGGCCGCCCGGGCAGCCCCAGCATTTT CASNRGPPGQPQHF
TRBJ2-1 TRBV10-1 - - TGCGCCAGCAGTGAGCCGGGGGAGCCCTGGTGTGGGGGTGAGCAGTTCTTC CASSEPGEPWCGGEQFF
TRBJ2-7 TRBV6-5 - - TGTGCCAGCAGTCAACTCCGGGACAACTACGAGCAGTACTTC CASSQLRDNYEQYF
TRBJ1-1 TRBV27 - - TGTGCCAGCAGACCCAGGGGATTAGAGGCTGAAGCTTTCTTT CASRPRGLEAEAFF
TRBJ1-1 TRBV15 - - TGTGCCACCAGCGGAGACAGTTTCCCAATGAACACTGAAGCTTTCTTT CATSGDSFPMNTEAFF
TRBJ2-2 TRBV23-1 once TRBD2 TGCGCCAGCAGCGCCCTGGGACTAGCGGGAGGGCAGCACACCGGGGAGCTGTTTTTT CASSALGLAGGQHTGELFF
TRBJ1-1 TRBV27 - TRBD1 TGTGCCAGCAGGCTCACGGGACAGCTGAACACTGAAGCTTTCTTT CASRLTGQLNTEAFF
TRBJ2-1 TRBV9 - - TGTGCCAGCAGCCCCAGGGGTGTTTTAGCCTACAATGAGCAGTTCTTC CASSPRGVLAYNEQFF
TRBJ2-7 TRBV9 - - TGTGCCAGCAGCGCACAACAGGGAGCAAGCTCCTACGAGCAGTACTTC CASSAQQGASSYEQYF
TRBJ1-4 TRBV28 few - TGTGCCAGCAGTGACACAGGGAGGGATGAAAAACTGTTTTTT CASSDTGRDEKLFF